Below are 23 T cell receptor beta chains sequenced from a single sample in a study of cytomegalovirus exposure and HLA in healthy donors. The PCR used 60 Vbeta and 13 Jbeta primers. Produced via immunoSEQ multiplex PCR; TCRdb's table is partial and in-frame only. The sample has around 100,000 clones; around 74% are singletons. Sample: PBMCs. The origin of the receptors is a man aged 25-45 years in good health and CMV-seropositive.

To note about this clone: One end of the junction varies from germline; a read error may be responsible. The sample contains more than one DNA sequence encoding this CDR3. The gene calls are TRBV19 and TRBJ2-1, with 7 bases fitting TRBD1. Germline CDR1 reads LNHDA; CDR2 reads SQIVND (reference sequence). The CDR3 covers 15 residues. The chain's CDR3 is CASRSYRGSYNEQFF. DNA of the CDR3: TGTGCTAGTAGGTCTTACAGGGGTTCCTACAATGAGCAGTTCTTC. Looking up the rest from reference TRBV19 and TRBJ2-1 gives the full variable domain: DGGITQSPKYLFRKEGQNVTLSCEQNLNHDAMYWYRQDPGQGLRLIYYSQIVNDFQKGDIAEGYSVSREKKESFPLTVTSAQKNPTAFYLCASRSYRGSYNEQFFGPGTRLTVL.

The chain joins TRBV30 to TRBJ1-1; 9 bases match TRBD1. The CDR3 is made up of 13 amino acids. Germline loops: CDR1 GTSNPN, CDR2 SVGIG (reference sequence). V was clipped by 5 bases and J by 2 bases; unmatched bases: 3. The CDR3 loop reads CAWGTGLNTEAFF. The DNA for the CDR3 is TGTGCCTGGGGGACAGGGCTCAACACTGAAGCTTTCTTT.

This clone was counted a single time. V gene TRBV6-6 combines with J gene TRBJ1-5; D unresolved. CDR1 MNHNY and CDR2 SVGAGI come from the germline V gene (reference sequence). The CDR3 extends over 16 amino acids. The V end lost 5 bases, the J end lost 2 bases, and 16 bases lay between the germline ends. CDR3 in DNA: TGTGCCAGCAGTCCAGGCGGGTACAATCGCAATCAGCCCCAGCATTTT. This sequence encodes CASSPGGYNRNQPQHF.

The rearrangement uses TRBV6-6 and TRBJ1-4; TRBD1 matches 7 bases. Germline V gene lookup returns CDR1 MNHNY and CDR2 SVGAGI (reference sequence). V dropped 6 bases and J dropped 1; count of bases not matched to a gene: 5. This CDR3 has 15 residues. DNA for the CDR3: TGTGCCAGCAGAGGCAGGGGGATAACTAATGAAAAACTGTTTTTT. This sequence encodes CASRGRGITNEKLFF.

This clone was recorded a few times. The rearrangement uses TRBV6-6 and TRBJ1-4; D gene uncertain. Trimming pared 4 bases from V and 0 bases from J, leaving 9 bases between. The V gene's germline CDR1 is MNHNY and CDR2 SVGAGI (reference sequence). This CDR3 region has 15 residues. Here the CDR3 DNA reads TGTGCCAGCAGTTCCCGGGAGACAACTAATGAAAAACTGTTTTTT. Amino acid sequence: CASSSRETTNEKLFF.

V is TRBV4-3 and J is TRBJ1-6, with 7 bases matching TRBD1. The CDR3 has 18 amino acids. Losses at the gene ends were 3 bases for V and 0 bases for J; bases not matched to a gene: 8. Germline CDR1 reads LGHNA; CDR2 reads YSLEER. CDR3 bases: TGCGCCAGCAGCCAGACCTACCCAGGGGGCTCCTATAATTCACCCCTCCACTTT. Translating it yields CASSQTYPGGSYNSPLHF.

This chain links TRBV11-2 with TRBJ1-2; 8 bases are a match to TRBD1. This CDR3 contains 15 residues. The germline V gene has CDR1 SGHAT and CDR2 FQNNGV. Germline trimming cut 4 bases from V and 3 bases from J; bases unmatched to any gene: 7. The CDR3 sequence is CASSSTAGGHYGYTF. CDR3 DNA sequence: TGTGCCAGCAGCTCGACCGCAGGGGGCCACTATGGCTACACCTTC.

The chain has TRBV9 and TRBJ2-1; possible D gene TRBD2, 7 bases. This CDR3 has 14 amino acids. V shed 3 bases and J shed 4 bases, with 11 bases lying between them. The germline V gene has CDR1 SGDLS and CDR2 YYNGEE. The CDR3: CASSAGGRYNEQFF. Here the CDR3 DNA reads TGTGCCAGCAGCGCGGGGGGCCGTTACAATGAGCAGTTCTTC.

The rearrangement links TRBV7-6 to TRBJ2-1; TRBD2 agrees at 12 bases. V dropped 0 bases and J dropped 2; count of bases not matched to a gene: 2. CDR1 and CDR2 from the germline V gene are SGHVS and FNYEAQ. The CDR3 runs 17 residues. CDR3 region: CASSLALAGGTYNEQFF. In nucleotides, the CDR3 is TGTGCCAGCAGCTTAGCACTAGCGGGGGGAACCTACAATGAGCAGTTCTTC. The variable domain in full, completed from reference TRBV7-6 and TRBJ2-1, reads GAGVSQSPRYKVTKRGQDVALRCDPISGHVSLYWYRQALGQGPEFLTYFNYEAQQDKSGLPNDRFSAERPEGSISTLTIQRTEQRDSAMYRCASSLALAGGTYNEQFFGPGTRLTVL.

The chain combines TRBV27 with TRBJ2-3, with a possible D match to TRBD2 (5 bases). Germline-derived CDR1 and CDR2 are MNHEY and SMNVEV (reference sequence). V lost 2 bases to trimming and J lost 3 bases, with 9 bases between them. The CDR3 is 14 amino acids. Here the CDR3 reads CASSLRGSTDTQYF. CDR3 in DNA: TGTGCCAGCAGTTTACGGGGATCGACAGATACGCAGTATTTT.

V usage is TRBV10-3 and J usage is TRBJ2-3; 10 bases are shared with TRBD1. This CDR3 has 16 amino acids. The V segment lost 7 bases and the J segment 3 bases; nucleotides outside the gene matches: 10. Germline V gene data show CDR1 as ENHRY and CDR2 as SYGVKD. CDR3 loop: CAINNRRDRGTDTQYF. CDR3 DNA sequence: TGTGCCATCAACAACCGCCGGGACAGGGGAACAGATACGCAGTATTTT.

This chain connects TRBV2 to TRBJ2-5; 7 nucleotides match TRBD1. The germline CDR1 and CDR2 sequences are SNHLY and FYNNEI. After removal of 5 bases from V and 5 bases from J, the junction contained 8 bases not matched to a gene. The CDR3 sequence is 14 residues long. This CDR3 is CASSSRTGSETQYF. CDR3 coding DNA: TGTGCCAGCAGTTCCCGGACAGGCAGCGAGACCCAGTACTTC.

This chain uses TRBV9 with TRBJ2-3; TRBD2 matches 7 bases. V trimming: 0 bases; J trimming: 0 bases; junction bases outside the gene matches: 4. CDR3 size: 16 residues. CDR1 is SGDLS, CDR2 YYNGEE, per germline. CDR3 residues: CASSVESGTSTDTQYF. In DNA, the CDR3 is TGTGCCAGCAGCGTAGAGAGCGGGACGAGCACAGATACGCAGTATTTT. Supplemented by reference TRBV9 and TRBJ2-3, the full variable domain reads DSGVTQTPKHLITATGQRVTLRCSPRSGDLSVYWYQQSLDQGLQFLIQYYNGEERAKGNILERFSAQQFPDLHSELNLSSLELGDSALYFCASSVESGTSTDTQYFGPGTRLTVL.

This clone was seen only a few times. The chain employs TRBV2 and TRBJ2-7; possibly TRBD1 for D (6 bases). The CDR3 sequence is 14 residues long. Germline CDR1 SNHLY, CDR2 FYNNEI. V gave up 6 bases and J gave up 5 bases, with 17 bases separating them. The CDR3 loop is CASRTRGGGHEQYF. Written as DNA, the CDR3 is TGTGCCAGCAGAACTCGAGGGGGTGGCCACGAGCAGTACTTC. The variable domain in full, completed from reference TRBV2 and TRBJ2-7, reads EPEVTQTPSHQVTQMGQEVILRCVPISNHLYFYWYRQILGQKVEFLVSFYNNEISEKSEIFDDQFSVERPDGSNFTLKIRSTKLEDSAMYFCASRTRGGGHEQYFGPGTRLTVT.

The chain joins TRBV7-9 to TRBJ1-4; 7 bases align to TRBD1. Germline V gene sequence: CDR1 SEHNR, CDR2 FQNEAQ (reference sequence). CDR3 size: 14 residues. The V gene end was trimmed by 5 bases and the J gene end by 5 bases; junction bases not matched to a gene: 5. CDR3 residues: CASSPEDRNEKLFF. CDR3 DNA sequence: TGTGCCAGCAGCCCAGAGGACAGGAATGAAAAACTGTTTTTT.

Only a few counts were recorded for this clone. The V and J genes are TRBV6-1 and TRBJ2-3; the match to TRBD2 covers 10 bases. This CDR3 has 15 amino acids. Germline V gene lookup returns CDR1 MNHNS and CDR2 SASEGT. V lost 5 bases and J lost 0; bases outside the gene matches: 2. The CDR3 region is CASSSGGASTDTQYF. CDR3 sequence (DNA): TGTGCCAGCAGTAGCGGGGGGGCTAGCACAGATACGCAGTATTTT.

A single count supports this clone. The V gene is TRBV5-5, the J gene TRBJ2-1, with no clear D. Trimming left V 3 bases short and J 3 bases short, with 10 bases between. Per the germline V gene, CDR1 is SGHKS and CDR2 is YYEKEE (reference sequence). The CDR3 is 14 amino acids. The CDR3 DNA reads TGTGCCAGCAGCTCGTCCCAGATCTACAATGAGCAGTTCTTC. Protein sequence: CASSSSQIYNEQFF.

V and J are TRBV6-5 and TRBJ2-1; possible D gene TRBD2, 5 bases. The V gene's germline CDR1 is MNHEY and CDR2 SVGAGI. Between the trimmed V and J ends, which lost 8 bases and 0 bases, there was a span of 8 bases. The CDR3 sequence is 13 residues long. DNA for the CDR3: TGTGCCAGCCGGACTGACTCCTACAATGAGCAGTTCTTC. Its protein product is CASRTDSYNEQFF.

The chain combines TRBV7-2 with TRBJ1-3; D is unresolved. V dropped 5 bases and J dropped 0 bases, with 8 bases sitting between them. Looked up from germline, CDR1 is SGHTA and CDR2 is FQGNSA. The CDR3 sequence is 14 residues long. The CDR3 DNA reads TGTGCCAGCAGCAGACGGGTCTCTGGAAACACCATATATTTT. The encoded protein is CASSRRVSGNTIYF.

The chain links TRBV6-1 to TRBJ2-5; 8 positions match TRBD2. CDR1 and CDR2 from the germline V gene are MNHNS and SASEGT. J lost 5 bases, V lost 2 bases, and 7 bases had no gene match. This CDR3 is built from 15 residues. The CDR3 here is CASSERRGAGETQYF. For the CDR3, the DNA is TGTGCCAGCAGTGAAAGGCGGGGGGCCGGGGAGACCCAGTACTTC.

This rearrangement joins TRBV28 to TRBJ2-3; D not resolved. V was cut by 5 bases and J by 1 base, with 10 bases left in between. This CDR3 is built from 14 residues. Germline V gives CDR1 MDHEN, CDR2 SYDVKM. For the CDR3, the DNA is TGTGCCAGCAGTCCTCAGTCCCGCACAGATACGCAGTATTTT. It yields the protein CASSPQSRTDTQYF.

The chain is built from TRBV28 and TRBJ2-6; D unresolved. V dropped 10 bases and J dropped 0 bases, with 10 bases sitting between them. CDR3 length: 14 residues. Per the germline V gene, CDR1 is MDHEN and CDR2 is SYDVKM. In DNA, the CDR3 is TGTGCCATCATGCAGTACTCTGGGGCCAACGTCCTGACTTTC. This sequence encodes CAIMQYSGANVLTF.

The V call is TRBV7-9, the J call TRBJ2-3; TRBD2 aligns across 10 bases. This CDR3 is built from 15 residues. Germline V CDR1 and CDR2: SEHNR, FQNEAQ (reference sequence). Trimming removed 7 bases from V and 4 bases from J; junction bases left unmatched: 8. Here the CDR3 DNA reads TGTGCCAGCAAGTTAACTAGCGGGGTCCCAGATACGCAGTATTTT. It translates to CASKLTSGVPDTQYF. Full variable domain (outside the CDR3, taken from reference TRBV7-9 and TRBJ2-3): DTGVSQNPRHKITKRGQNVTFRCDPISEHNRLYWYRQTLGQGPEFLTYFQNEAQLEKSRLLSDRFSAERPKGSFSTLEIQRTEQGDSAMYLCASKLTSGVPDTQYFGPGTRLTVL.